A single sample is the source of the 2 T cell receptor beta chains below, sequenced in a study of identical twins (dated by TCRdb to 2016 to 2017). Libraries were made using 5' RACE. Sequencing used an Illumina HiSeq 2000. TCRdb reprocessing: public reads trimmed at Q25 with fastp, clones called with MiXCR, in-frame beta chains kept. One record per CDR3 amino acid sequence lists the most common genes and DNA. For this sample the table gives hundreds of thousands of distinct CDR3 sequences, of which around a sixth were detected only once. The top ten clones comprise around 13% of the sample. The same data also went into a second study, on T cells expressing NK-cell markers.

The source material was PBMCs. These receptors all come from a woman aged 18-35 years in good health.

The chain joins TRBV5-1 to TRBJ2-2; D may be TRBD2 (5 bases). The CDR3 totals 13 residues. V was clipped by 2 bases and J by 6 bases, with 8 bases between them. Germline values: CDR1 SGHRS, CDR2 YFSETQ. CDR3 loop: CASSFSGAGELFF. The CDR3 nucleotides read TGCGCCAGCAGCTTTTCCGGGGCCGGGGAGCTGTTTTTT.

This clonotype was observed many times. This chain connects TRBV7-2 to TRBJ1-1, with a weak D call TRBD1 (6 bases). Germline values: CDR1 SGHTA, CDR2 FQGNSA. Trimming stripped 5 bases from V and 0 bases from J, with 7 bases between. The CDR3 is made up of 13 amino acids. CDR3 in DNA: TGTGCCAGCAGCGACAGGATGAACACTGAAGCTTTCTTT. The encoded protein is CASSDRMNTEAFF.